The 28 T cell receptor beta chains presented below share a single source sample, sequenced in a study of human T cells and chemical hapten exposure. Described time point: patch test 2, 6 weeks after DPC sensitization. The treatment: therapeutic diphenylcyclopropenone sensitization with weekly scalp DPC. TCRdb passed the RACE reads through MiXCR, listing each CDR3 protein once. The profile shows 95,000 or so distinct CDR3 sequences, around 10% of them singletons. The source was whole blood, collected in connection with sensitization to the hapten diphenylcyclopropenone (DPC). These receptors all stem from a woman aged 40 to 49 with alopecia areata. Some clones in this sample may be carry-over from other donors' samples.

This clonotype showed up just a few times. The genes are TRBV6-1 and TRBJ2-7; D is unresolved. CDR3 length: 12 residues. V was pared by 2 bases and J by 1 base, with 3 bases between. Looked up from germline, CDR1 is MNHNS and CDR2 is SASEGT. The CDR3 spells CASSETSYEQYF. As DNA, the CDR3 is TGTGCCAGCAGTGAAACTTCCTACGAGCAGTACTTC.

The V call is TRBV11-2, the J call TRBJ1-2; tentatively, D is TRBD1 (6 bases). V was trimmed by 4 bases and J by 8 bases, leaving 20 bases between them. This CDR3 comprises 15 residues. The V gene's germline CDR1 is SGHAT and CDR2 FQNNGV. The CDR3 here is CASSSEGQLGSGYTF. CDR3 in DNA: TGTGCCAGCAGCTCCGAGGGACAACTCGGATCCGGCTACACCTTC.

Ten or more counts support this clonotype. V gene TRBV29-1 combines with J gene TRBJ2-1; D perhaps matches TRBD2 (5 bases). Trimming took 7 bases from V and 0 from J, leaving 16 bases between them. Germline-derived CDR1 and CDR2 are SQVTM and ANQGSEA. This CDR3 contains 15 residues. CDR3 in DNA: TGCAGCGCCTCCCTGGGGAGAAGCTCCTACAATGAGCAGTTCTTC. As protein: CSASLGRSSYNEQFF.

This chain uses TRBV6-1 with TRBJ2-1, with 8 bases fitting TRBD1. This CDR3 contains 16 residues. Germline CDR1 and CDR2: MNHNS and SASEGT. J was trimmed by 2 bases and V by 6 bases; bases with no gene match: 9. The CDR3 bases are TGTGCCAGCAGCCCCGCAGGGGGCCTCCCCTACAATGAGCAGTTCTTC. Its translation: CASSPAGGLPYNEQFF.

This clonotype was seen ten or more times. This chain links TRBV24-1 with TRBJ1-3; TRBD1 agrees at 8 bases. The CDR3 has 16 amino acids. Trimming removed 5 bases from V and 1 base from J; junction bases left unmatched: 6. Germline V gene lookup returns CDR1 KGHDR and CDR2 SFDVKD. This chain's CDR3 is CATSGAGDRSGNTIYF. CDR3 DNA: TGTGCCACCAGTGGAGCAGGGGACAGGTCTGGAAACACCATATATTTT.

The chain has TRBV7-2 and TRBJ2-3; D ambiguous. In germline, CDR1 is SGHTA, CDR2 FQGNSA. The V end lost 1 base, the J end lost 5 bases, and 10 bases lay between the germline ends. The CDR3 has 14 residues. The CDR3 DNA sequence: TGTGCCAGCAGCTTAGAGGGCCCGGTAGATACGCAGTATTTT. Amino acid sequence: CASSLEGPVDTQYF.

This clonotype has just a few counts. V and J are TRBV6-2 or TRBV6-3 and TRBJ1-1; unclear D gene. Germline values: CDR1 MNHEY, CDR2 SVGEGT. The CDR3 is 14 amino acids. V lost 5 bases and J lost 4, with 14 bases in between. The CDR3 sequence: CASSRHAGSTEAFF. In nucleotides, the CDR3 is TGTGCCAGCAGTAGACACGCTGGAAGCACTGAAGCTTTCTTT.

This clonotype has ten or more counts. The V gene is TRBV2, the J gene TRBJ2-5; no reliable D call. CDR3 length equals 13 residues. With 8 bases removed from V and 4 bases from J, the gap between germline ends came to 14 bases. Germline CDR1 is SNHLY and CDR2 is FYNNEI. CDR3 in DNA: TGTGCCAGCGAAGTAAGGCTAACAGAGACCCAGTACTTC. Residues: CASEVRLTETQYF.

V is TRBV29-1 and J is TRBJ2-4; D possibly corresponds to TRBD2 (5 bases). Trimming took 7 bases from V and 16 from J, leaving 17 bases between them. The CDR3 has 10 amino acids. Germline CDR1 and CDR2: SQVTM and ANQGSEA. This CDR3 reads CSAGEGTPYF. In nucleotides, the CDR3 is TGCAGCGCTGGAGAGGGCACCCCCTACTTC.

This clonotype was counted many times. The chain recombines TRBV7-7 with TRBJ2-1, with 8 bases aligning to TRBD2. The CDR3 sequence is 15 residues long. Germline V CDR1 and CDR2: SSHAT, FNYEAQ (reference sequence). Trimming removed 4 bases from V and 0 bases from J; junction bases left unmatched: 2. CDR3 in DNA: TGTGCCAGCAGCTCCGGGGGGGGCTCCTACAATGAGCAGTTCTTC. Amino acids: CASSSGGGSYNEQFF.

This clonotype occurred many times. This CDR3 is CASSSTGETLGATQYF. The DNA for the CDR3 is TGTGCCAGCTCATCGACAGGGGAAACACTGGGCGCTACGCAGTATTTT. V is TRBV18 and J is TRBJ2-3; 8 bases align to TRBD1. CDR1 is KGHSH, CDR2 LQKENI, per germline. The CDR3 has 16 residues. Losses at the gene ends were 5 bases for V and 8 bases for J; bases not matched to a gene: 15.

At least ten counts were recorded for this clonotype. This CDR3 is CASSLGQGGSPLHF. The CDR3 DNA is TGTGCCAGCAGTTTGGGACAGGGAGGTTCACCCCTCCACTTT. This sequence joins TRBV12-3 or TRBV12-4 and TRBJ1-6; 9 bases align to TRBD1. The V and J ends lost 3 bases and 9 bases, in that order; junction bases with no gene match: 3. This CDR3 is 14 amino acids long.

The chain uses TRBV23-1 and TRBJ1-5, with a possible D match to TRBD1 (6 bases). TRBV23-1 falls under the ORF class, with uncertain function. Trimming took 2 bases from V and 6 from J, leaving 14 bases between them. The CDR3 length is 15 residues. Here the CDR3 DNA reads TGCGCCAGCAGTCAACAACAGGGTTTTCGTCAGCCCCAGCATTTT. Translated: CASSQQQGFRQPQHF.

Many counts were recorded for this clonotype. V gene TRBV2 combines with J gene TRBJ1-1; 8 bases line up with TRBD1. In germline, CDR1 is SNHLY, CDR2 FYNNEI. The CDR3 is 16 amino acids. The V gene end was trimmed by 4 bases and the J gene end by 4 bases; junction bases not matched to a gene: 11. CDR3 protein: CASSATGGQIGTEAFF. The CDR3 DNA is TGTGCCAGCAGTGCTACAGGGGGTCAAATTGGCACTGAAGCTTTCTTT.

This clonotype has more than one count but fewer than ten. The CDR3 DNA reads as TGCAGTGCTACCCTAGTGGGAGCGGACCCCTACAATGAGCAGTTCTTC. Its protein product is CSATLVGADPYNEQFF. The rearrangement joins TRBV20-1 to TRBJ2-1, with D perhaps matching TRBD2 (5 bases). The germline V gene encodes CDR1 DFQATT and CDR2 SNEGSKA (reference sequence). V lost 4 bases to trimming and J lost 2 bases, with 18 bases between them. This CDR3 is 16 amino acids long.

The gene calls are TRBV15 and TRBJ1-1, with unresolved D. V lost 7 bases and J lost 1, with 25 bases in between. The CDR3 runs to 18 residues. Germline V gives CDR1 LNHNV, CDR2 YYDKDF (reference sequence). This chain's CDR3 is CATISILGGGFPNTEAFF. CDR3 in DNA: TGTGCCACCATTAGTATCTTGGGCGGCGGTTTCCCGAACACTGAAGCTTTCTTT. The whole variable domain, filled in from reference TRBV15 and TRBJ1-1, reads DAMVIQNPRYQVTQFGKPVTLSCSQTLNHNVMYWYQQKSSQAPKLLFHYYDKDFNNEADTPDNFQSRRPNTSFCFLDIRSPGLGDTAMYLCATISILGGGFPNTEAFFGQGTRLTVV.

This clonotype was seen only a few times. The chain links TRBV6-1 to TRBJ2-5; tentative D call: TRBD2 (5 bases). The CDR3 spans 15 residues. Germline values: CDR1 MNHNS, CDR2 SASEGT. Between the trimmed V and J ends, which lost 4 bases and 5 bases, there was a span of 17 bases. The DNA of the CDR3 is TGTGCCAGCAGTGTATGGCCGCGATCGGGGGAGACCCAGTACTTC. This encodes CASSVWPRSGETQYF.

The CDR3 nucleotides read TGTGCCAGCAGCTTAGACGTGGGACACACCGGGGAGCTGTTTTTT. Protein: CASSLDVGHTGELFF. The chain couples TRBV7-8 to TRBJ2-2; D is perhaps TRBD1 or TRBD2 (5 bases each). Trimming removed 1 base at V and 3 bases at J, with 9 bases between. In germline, CDR1 is SGHVS, CDR2 FQNEAQ. This CDR3 is built from 15 residues.

The chain combines TRBV6-5 with TRBJ1-1; D remains unclear. The CDR3 sequence is 14 residues long. V lost 2 bases and J 3 bases, leaving 10 bases between the germline ends. The germline V gene has CDR1 MNHEY and CDR2 SVGAGI. The CDR3 DNA sequence: TGTGCCAGCAGTTACGACGGGAGGGACACTGAAGCTTTCTTT. This translates into CASSYDGRDTEAFF.

The J gene is TRBJ2-3, the V gene TRBV11-2; tentative D call: TRBD1 (5 bases). CDR3 length: 17 residues. Germline V gives CDR1 SGHAT, CDR2 FQNNGV. V was trimmed by 0 bases and J by 4 bases, leaving 17 bases between them. CDR3 sequence reads: CASSLDSPRVVADTQYF. The CDR3 DNA reads as TGTGCCAGCAGCTTAGACAGTCCCAGGGTTGTTGCAGATACGCAGTATTTT.

This clonotype was seen many times. The V gene is TRBV10-2, the J gene TRBJ2-1; D is undetermined. The CDR3 is made up of 13 amino acids. Trimming stripped 0 bases from V and 10 bases from J, with 10 bases between. Germline lookup yields CDR1 WSHSY and CDR2 SAAADI. The CDR3 loop reads CASSESKGKEQFF. CDR3 DNA sequence: TGCGCCAGCAGTGAGTCGAAGGGCAAGGAGCAGTTCTTC.

This clonotype was observed a few times. The J gene is TRBJ1-2, the V gene TRBV29-1; 9 bases map to TRBD1. Looked up from germline, CDR1 is SQVTM and CDR2 is ANQGSEA. The CDR3 is made up of 14 amino acids. J was trimmed by 7 bases and V by 6 bases; bases with no gene match: 12. This CDR3 is CSVQRTGALFGYTF. The CDR3 DNA sequence: TGCAGCGTCCAGAGGACAGGGGCCCTGTTTGGCTACACCTTC.

This clonotype was counted a few times. V is TRBV2 and J is TRBJ2-1; a possible D gene is TRBD2 (6 bases). This CDR3 comprises 12 residues. CDR1 SNHLY and CDR2 FYNNEI come from the germline V gene. Trimming left V 7 bases short and J 7 bases short, with 11 bases between. CDR3 bases: TGTGCCAGCAAGGAGGGGAGTAATGAGCAGTTCTTC. Amino acids: CASKEGSNEQFF.

The chain has TRBV6-1 and TRBJ1-4, with D possibly TRBD1 on 5 matching bases. V gave up 8 bases and J gave up 5 bases, with 15 bases separating them. Germline V gives CDR1 MNHNS, CDR2 SASEGT. The CDR3 runs to 14 residues. CDR3 amino acids: CASGLGPVNEKLFF. The DNA for the CDR3 is TGTGCCAGCGGTCTGGGGCCAGTGAATGAAAAACTGTTTTTT.

Concerning this clonotype: A read error is possible here, since a much larger clone lies one base away. The conserved final phenylalanine or tryptophan is absent from the CDR3, which likely points to a read error. The chain has TRBV6-4 and TRBJ1-2, with 8 nucleotides matching TRBD1. This CDR3 comprises 14 residues. Looked up from germline, CDR1 is MRHNA and CDR2 is SNTAGT. The ends lost 7 bases at V and 6 bases at J; junction bases unmatched: 10. The CDR3 spells CASKLTGEMDGYTL. For the CDR3, the DNA is TGTGCCAGCAAGTTGACAGGGGAGATGGATGGCTACACCCTC.

The table lists this clonotype with a few counts. The J gene is TRBJ1-6, the V gene TRBV20-1; D may be TRBD1 (6 bases). There are 14 residues in the CDR3. Trimming removed 5 bases from V and 5 bases from J, with 13 bases in between. Germline assignment: CDR1 DFQATT and CDR2 SNEGSKA (reference sequence). Here the CDR3 reads CSAVGGQHNSPLHF. CDR3 in DNA: TGCAGTGCTGTGGGGGGACAACATAATTCACCCCTCCACTTT.

The chain links TRBV20-1 to TRBJ2-1; 8 nucleotides line up with TRBD2. The CDR3 totals 18 residues. In germline, CDR1 is DFQATT, CDR2 SNEGSKA (reference sequence). V dropped 2 bases and J dropped 3; count of bases not matched to a gene: 15. CDR3 in DNA: TGCAGTGCTAGACCTCGCGGGGGGAACTCGAACCTCTACAATGAGCAGTTCTTC. Translated, it gives CSARPRGGNSNLYNEQFF.

This clonotype was seen a handful of times. The chain links TRBV10-3 to TRBJ2-3; 10 bases line up with TRBD2. The V gene end was trimmed by 4 bases and the J gene end by 0 bases; junction bases not matched to a gene: 7. The CDR3 is made up of 17 amino acids. Germline-derived CDR1 and CDR2 are ENHRY and SYGVKD. In DNA, the CDR3 is TGTGCCATCAGTGGAGGGATAGCGGGAGGAAGCACAGATACGCAGTATTTT. Its protein is CAISGGIAGGSTDTQYF.